The 5 T cell receptor beta chains listed next were all sequenced from one sample in a study of CXCR3-negative and CXCR3-positive naive CD8 T cells. Each TRB cDNA library was prepared by 5' RACE (with UMI labels). TCRdb re-called the 5' RACE reads and gives one entry per CDR3 protein, without DNA. The sample data list about 92,000 distinct CDR3 sequences. Material: naive CXCR3- CD8+ T cells from blood. Noted subset: CD45RO-CCR7+CD27+CD95- naive CD8+ T cells lacking CXCR3 (TNR3-). These receptors were taken from a human donor in good health. Some clones in this sample may be carry-over from other donors' samples.

The chain joins TRBV4-1 to TRBJ2-7; TCRdb's D gene call, TRBD2, goes unchecked for lack of DNA. The CDR3 has 15 residues. CDR1 and CDR2 (germline): MGHRA, YSYEKL. The CDR3 loop reads CASSQVASGINEQYF.

The V gene is TRBV14, the J gene TRBJ2-3. CDR3 length: 12 amino acids. In germline, CDR1 is SGHDN, CDR2 FVKESK. The CDR3 is CASTASTDTQYF.

CDR3 loop: CASSDDQGYGYTF. The rearrangement links TRBV12-3 or TRBV12-4 to TRBJ1-2; the TCRdb D gene call, TRBD1, has no DNA to confirm it. The CDR3 covers 13 residues.

The rearrangement joins TRBV5-8 to TRBJ2-1. The CDR3 sequence is 15 residues long. Germline V gene sequence: CDR1 SGHTS, CDR2 YDEGEE. CDR3: CASSLSRSSYNEQFF. Variable domain in full (rest from reference TRBV5-8 and TRBJ2-1): EAGVTQSPTHLIKTRGQQATLRCSPISGHTSVYWYQQALGLGLQFLLWYDEGEERNRGNFPPRFSGRQFPNYSSELNVNALELEDSALYLCASSLSRSSYNEQFFGPGTRLTVL.

The V call is TRBV5-1, the J call TRBJ1-2; no DNA is available, so the TRBD1 call from TCRdb remains unchecked. The CDR3 covers 15 residues. Germline V gene lookup returns CDR1 SGHRS and CDR2 YFSETQ. CDR3 protein: CASRQTGGTTQGYTF.